A selection of T cell receptor beta chains follows, all from one sample in a study of cytomegalovirus exposure and HLA in healthy donors. Sequencing used immunoSEQ multiplex PCR; TCRdb keeps in-frame clones, though not all of them. Seen here are about 200,000 clones, 83% observed once, and the top ten hold around 1.5%. The sequencing sample was made of PBMCs. These receptor sequences come from a girl between 5 and 17 years old in good health and CMV-seronegative. The CDR3 runs from the conserved cysteine through the conserved F or W. A row's size may be missing; if present it is once, few, many or a size class.

j_call v_call clone_size cdr3_aa
- TRBV4-2 - CASSQAGVGLNSYEQYF
TRBJ2-1 TRBV19 few CASSIASGSSYNEQFF
TRBJ1-1 TRBV5-4 - CASSQQGAAFF
TRBJ2-3 TRBV11-2 - CASSLAGTDTQYF
TRBJ1-2 TRBV11-2 - CASSSDREHGYTF
TRBJ2-7 TRBV21-1 - CASSEQGPSSYEQYF
TRBJ1-4 TRBV2 - CASSDSGNEKLFF
TRBJ1-2 TRBV18 - CASSPREGYGYTF
- TRBV6-5 - CASSYSISRVDEQYF
TRBJ2-1 TRBV19 - CASRGLAGGLRLF
TRBJ2-7 TRBV28 - CATLRGGAYEQYF
TRBJ1-4 TRBV5-1 - CASSLGRGTTNEKLFF
TRBJ2-1 TRBV15 once CATGERGRYNEQFF
TRBJ2-1 TRBV4-3 - CASSQLDRESVCDEQFF
TRBJ1-5 TRBV28 - CASSRGQGDQPQHF
TRBJ1-2 TRBV9 - CASSQATYGYTF
TRBJ2-3 TRBV5-1 - CASSPLQGSDTQYF
TRBJ2-7 TRBV28 - CASSLPTYEQYF
TRBJ2-5 TRBV7-9 - CASSKTSGGEETQYF
TRBJ2-2 TRBV9 - CASSVDPAGGYTGELFF
TRBJ1-5 TRBV7-8 - CASSSTPLNQPQHF
TRBJ1-3 TRBV29-1 - CSVEVLRVSGNTIYF
TRBJ2-7 TRBV7-9 - CASSLLAVSYEQYF
TRBJ2-3 TRBV7-2 few CASSLRSRLAGGQGTQYF
TRBJ2-5 TRBV5-4 - CASSLRGAGPYQETQYF
TRBJ2-7 TRBV2 - CASSELGTERGF
TRBJ2-5 TRBV9 - CASSVDRGETQYF
TRBJ2-2 TRBV18 - CASSLDSTTGELFF
TRBJ1-2 TRBV29-1 - CSVDRGFGGYTF
TRBJ2-5 TRBV28 once CASSLWTQETQYF
TRBJ1-1 TRBV18 - CASSGAGGRGAEAFF
TRBJ1-1 TRBV30 - CAWSAFFRDIPISEAFF
TRBJ1-5 TRBV6-1 - CASSAQGGNQPQHF
TRBJ1-2 TRBV9 - CASSILQGEGSYTF
TRBJ2-5 TRBV5-1 - CASSLAGGRLTTQYF
TRBJ2-2 TRBV7-8 - CASSLASTGELFF
TRBJ1-2 TRBV28 - CASSLTRRVDYGYTF
TRBJ2-7 TRBV19 - CASRSGLASEQYF
TRBJ1-1 TRBV29-1 few CSVGRGGEGEAFF
TRBJ2-7 TRBV7-2 - CASSLDRGGEQYF
TRBJ2-7 TRBV6-1 - CASSVTSGSSYEQYF
TRBJ2-3 TRBV6-5 - CASGASGLSTDTQYF
TRBJ1-2 TRBV29-1 - CSVESGQTWNYGYTF
TRBJ2-1 TRBV4-2 - CASRGSGGKVDEQFF
TRBJ2-2 TRBV5-6 - CASSLGELFF
TRBJ1-5 TRBV6-5 - CASNPGQGYNQPQHF
TRBJ2-3 TRBV6-1 many CASSESAGGPDTQYF
TRBJ2-6 TRBV5-1 - CASSSVPGANVLTF
TRBJ1-1 TRBV28 - CASSLSGRGTEAFF
TRBJ2-5 TRBV6-6 - CASSYTQETQYF